This T cell receptor beta chain comes out of a study of shared clonotypes between healthy human individuals. Study-level results: Sampling used blood alone; tissue repertoires probably differ.

Donors included only healthy HIV-negative adults lacking recent acute infections or vaccinations. It was approximately 280 ng DNA, 25,000 to 35,000 T cell genomes, that went into each replicate PCR of unsorted PBMC. Ten immunoSEQ deep assay plates served to sequence unsorted PBMC DNA. Libraries were prepared by immunoSEQ multiplex PCR; TCRdb keeps only in-frame clonotypes and omits some of them. The sample records about 480,000 clones, about three quarters being singletons. On this clone: Its target is not known.

The specimen sequenced was PBMCs. This clonotype was sampled from a middle-aged woman in good health. Some clones in this sample may be carry-over from other donors' samples.

Here the CDR3 reads CSVEDGRGSYNEQFF. The CDR3 bases are TGCAGCGTTGAAGATGGAAGGGGGTCCTACAATGAGCAGTTCTTC. This rearrangement joins TRBV29-1 to TRBJ2-1, with D possibly matching TRBD1 (6 bases). CDR3 length: 15 residues. Trimming pared 0 bases from V and 1 base from J, leaving 10 bases between. Germline V gene sequence: CDR1 SQVTM, CDR2 ANQGSEA.